The next 8 T cell receptor beta chains were all read from a single sample in a study of CD8+ T cells in alopecia areata. Stated treatment: oral pan-JAK inhibitor, 5-10 mg twice daily. Extracted RNA was reverse transcribed, and the resulting cDNA served as sequencing template. Sequenced by immunoSEQ multiplex PCR; TCRdb stores in-frame clones only, minus some. The table lists some 190,000 clones, roughly 46% of them singletons. The sequenced sample was CD8+ T cells sorted from blood, obtained around week 54, from a patient treated with tofacitinib. These TCRs come from a human donor with alopecia areata.

The chain combines TRBV7-9 with TRBJ2-7, with D uncertain. The length of the CDR3 is 13 residues. CDR1 SEHNR and CDR2 FQNEAQ come from the germline V gene (reference sequence). The V end was cut by 1 base, the J end by 5 bases, with 9 bases between. This CDR3 is CASSLGHSDEQYF. CDR3 in DNA: TGTGCCAGCAGCTTAGGACACTCGGACGAGCAGTACTTC.

The table lists this clone with a count of one. V and J are TRBV6-6 and TRBJ1-2, with 8 bases aligning to TRBD1. J gave up 4 bases and V 6 bases, and 7 bases lay outside the gene matches. The CDR3 runs 14 residues. Germline values: CDR1 MNHNY, CDR2 SVGAGI (reference sequence). The CDR3 nucleotides read TGTGCCAGCAGCCCGGCAGGGGGCAGCTATGGCTACACCTTC. Translating gives CASSPAGGSYGYTF.

As concerns this clone: A junction end diverges from the germline sequence, so it may reflect a read error. This rearrangement joins TRBV27 to TRBJ1-5; D uncertain. Germline assignment: CDR1 MNHEY and CDR2 SMNVEV (reference sequence). This CDR3 is built from 11 residues. The CDR3 bases are TGTGCCAGCGGTTTAAATCAGCCCCAGCATTTT. Translation gives CASGLNQPQHF.

This clone has a single count. The chain couples TRBV9 to TRBJ2-5, with 8 bases fitting TRBD1. CDR1 and CDR2 from the germline V gene are SGDLS and YYNGEE. V shed 4 bases and J 3 bases; nucleotides not matched to a gene: 2. This CDR3 contains 13 residues. The CDR3 is CASSSDREETQYF. The CDR3 DNA sequence: TGTGCCAGCAGCTCGGACAGGGAAGAGACCCAGTACTTC.

This clone occurred a few times. This chain uses TRBV30 with TRBJ1-1; TRBD1 matches 7 bases. V shed 8 bases and J 4 bases; nucleotides not matched to a gene: 7. The CDR3 is made up of 12 amino acids. Germline CDR1 is GTSNPN and CDR2 is SVGIG (reference sequence). The CDR3 nucleotides are TGTGCCGGATTAACAGGGGCCACTGAAGCTTTCTTT. It codes for CAGLTGATEAFF.

This sequence joins TRBV2 and TRBJ2-5; D perhaps matches TRBD1 (5 bases). Trimming left V 4 bases short and J 4 bases short, with 13 bases between. CDR1 is SNHLY, CDR2 FYNNEI, per germline. The CDR3 has 14 residues. CDR3 DNA: TGTGCCAGCAGTGTGCAGGGTATCGGAGAGACCCAGTACTTC. It yields the protein CASSVQGIGETQYF.

The chain recombines TRBV7-3 with TRBJ2-3; possibly TRBD2 for D (6 bases). CDR1 is SGHTA, CDR2 FQGTGA, per germline. This CDR3 has 15 residues. Trimming cost V 1 base and J 5 bases, with 13 bases left between them. CDR3 nucleotides: TGTGCCAGCAGCTTAATAGTGGGGGGATTAGATACGCAGTATTTT. As protein: CASSLIVGGLDTQYF.

This clone showed up just a few times. This chain joins TRBV29-1 and TRBJ2-2; the D is unclear. Germline V lookup: CDR1 SQVTM, CDR2 ANQGSEA. Trimming cost V 7 bases and J 8 bases, with 11 bases left between them. The CDR3 is 11 residues long. The CDR3 sequence: CSALAWGELFF. The CDR3 coding sequence is TGCAGCGCCCTTGCTTGGGGGGAGCTGTTTTTT.